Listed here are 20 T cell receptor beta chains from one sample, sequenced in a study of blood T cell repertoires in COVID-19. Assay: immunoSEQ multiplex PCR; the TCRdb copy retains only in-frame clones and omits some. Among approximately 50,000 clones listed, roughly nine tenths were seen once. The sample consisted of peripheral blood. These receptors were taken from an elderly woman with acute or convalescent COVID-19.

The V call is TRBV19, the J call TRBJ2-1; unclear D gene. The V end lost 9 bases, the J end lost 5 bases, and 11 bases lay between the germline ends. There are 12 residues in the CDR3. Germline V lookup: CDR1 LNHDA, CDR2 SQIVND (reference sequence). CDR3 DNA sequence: TGTGCCAGCGGTCCCCTGAACAATGAGCAGTTCTTC. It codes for CASGPLNNEQFF.

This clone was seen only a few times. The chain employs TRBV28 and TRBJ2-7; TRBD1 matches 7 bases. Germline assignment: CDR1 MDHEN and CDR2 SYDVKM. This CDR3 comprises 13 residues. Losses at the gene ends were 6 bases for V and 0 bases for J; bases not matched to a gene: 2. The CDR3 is CASSPGGSYEQYV. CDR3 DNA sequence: TGTGCCAGCAGCCCAGGGGGCTCCTACGAGCAGTACGTC.

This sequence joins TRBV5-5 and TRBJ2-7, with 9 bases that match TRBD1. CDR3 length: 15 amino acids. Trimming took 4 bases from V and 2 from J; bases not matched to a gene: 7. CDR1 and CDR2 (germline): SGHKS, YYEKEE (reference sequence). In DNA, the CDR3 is TGTGCCAGCAGCCCGGCACAGGGGGCGACCTACGAGCAGTACTTC. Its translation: CASSPAQGATYEQYF.

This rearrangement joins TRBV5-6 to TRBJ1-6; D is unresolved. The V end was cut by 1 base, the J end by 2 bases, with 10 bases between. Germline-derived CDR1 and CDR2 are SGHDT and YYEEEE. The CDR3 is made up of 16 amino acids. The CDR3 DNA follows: TGTGCCAGCAGCTTGACAGCCAGTCCCTATAATTCACCCCTCCACTTT. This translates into CASSLTASPYNSPLHF.

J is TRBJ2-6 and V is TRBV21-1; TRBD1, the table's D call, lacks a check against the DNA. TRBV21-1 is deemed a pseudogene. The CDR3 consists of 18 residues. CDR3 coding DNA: TGTGCCAGCAGCAAAGACAGGCCTCAATTCCCTGGGGCCAACGTCCTGACTTTC. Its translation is CASSKDRPQFPGANVLTF.

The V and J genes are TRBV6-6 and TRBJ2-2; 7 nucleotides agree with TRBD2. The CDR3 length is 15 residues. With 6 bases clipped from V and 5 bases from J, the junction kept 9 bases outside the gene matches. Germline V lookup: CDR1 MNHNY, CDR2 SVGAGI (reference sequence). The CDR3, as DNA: TGTGCCAGCAGAAACCCTATTAGCGGGACCGGGGAGCTGTTTTTT. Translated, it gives CASRNPISGTGELFF.

The CDR3 sequence is CASRAETGELFF. CDR3 DNA sequence: TGTGCCAGCAGGGCGGAGACCGGGGAGCTGTTTTTT. The chain carries TRBV6-5 and TRBJ2-2; D is ambiguous. From germline, CDR1 is MNHEY and CDR2 SVGAGI. CDR3 size: 12 residues. V was cut by 6 bases and J by 5 bases, with 7 bases left in between.

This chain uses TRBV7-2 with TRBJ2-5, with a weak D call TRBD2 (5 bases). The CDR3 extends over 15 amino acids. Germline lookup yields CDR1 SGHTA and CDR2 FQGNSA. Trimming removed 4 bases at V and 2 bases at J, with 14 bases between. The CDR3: CASSSARGRQETQYF. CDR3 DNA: TGTGCCAGCAGCTCCGCACGGGGTAGGCAAGAGACCCAGTACTTC.

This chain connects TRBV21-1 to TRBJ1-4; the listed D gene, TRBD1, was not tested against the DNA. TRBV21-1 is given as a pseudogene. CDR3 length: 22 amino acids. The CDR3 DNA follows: TGTGCCAGCAGCAGTCCCCGATTTAGGGACAGGGGACGGGTGAAAACTAATGAAAAACTGTTTTTT. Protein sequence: CASSSPRFRDRGRVKTNEKLFF.

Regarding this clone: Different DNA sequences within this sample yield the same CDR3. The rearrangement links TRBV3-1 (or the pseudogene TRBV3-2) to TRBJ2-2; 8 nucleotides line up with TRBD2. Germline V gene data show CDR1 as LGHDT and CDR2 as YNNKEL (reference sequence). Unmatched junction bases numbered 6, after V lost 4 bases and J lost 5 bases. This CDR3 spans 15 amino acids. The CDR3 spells CASSPGGRGTGELFF. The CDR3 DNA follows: TGTGCCAGCAGCCCGGGGGGGAGAGGAACCGGGGAGCTGTTTTTT.

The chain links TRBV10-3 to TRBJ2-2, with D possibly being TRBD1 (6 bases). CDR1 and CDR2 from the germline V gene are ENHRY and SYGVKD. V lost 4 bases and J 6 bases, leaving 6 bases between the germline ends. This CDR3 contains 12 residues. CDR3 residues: CAISGQAGELFF. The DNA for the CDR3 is TGTGCCATCAGTGGACAGGCCGGGGAGCTGTTTTTT.

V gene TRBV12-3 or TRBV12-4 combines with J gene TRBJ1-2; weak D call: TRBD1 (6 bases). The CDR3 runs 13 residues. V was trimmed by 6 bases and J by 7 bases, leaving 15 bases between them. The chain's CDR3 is CASSRGAVRGYTF. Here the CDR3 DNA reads TGTGCCAGCAGCCGGGGGGCGGTGCGTGGCTACACCTTC.

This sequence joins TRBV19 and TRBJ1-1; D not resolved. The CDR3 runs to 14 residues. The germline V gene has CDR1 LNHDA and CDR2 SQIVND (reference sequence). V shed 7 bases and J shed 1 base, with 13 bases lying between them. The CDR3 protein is CASTLQRGNTEAFF. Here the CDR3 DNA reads TGTGCCAGTACTCTCCAGCGTGGGAACACTGAAGCTTTCTTT. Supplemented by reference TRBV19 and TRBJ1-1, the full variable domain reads DGGITQSPKYLFRKEGQNVTLSCEQNLNHDAMYWYRQDPGQGLRLIYYSQIVNDFQKGDIAEGYSVSREKKESFPLTVTSAQKNPTAFYLCASTLQRGNTEAFFGQGTRLTVV.

CDR3 loop: CASSQLGLNTGELFF. CDR3 in DNA: TGCGCCAGCAGCCAACTGGGACTTAACACCGGGGAGCTGTTTTTT. This rearrangement joins TRBV4-1 to TRBJ2-2, with D possibly TRBD2 on 6 matching bases. This CDR3 is 15 amino acids long. Trimming left V 2 bases short and J 2 bases short, with 9 bases between. The germline gives CDR1 MGHRA, CDR2 YSYEKL.

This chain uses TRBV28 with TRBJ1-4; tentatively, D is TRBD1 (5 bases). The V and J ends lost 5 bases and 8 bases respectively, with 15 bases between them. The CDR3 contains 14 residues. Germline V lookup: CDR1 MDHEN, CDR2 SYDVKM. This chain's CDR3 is CASSGSGGVEKLFF. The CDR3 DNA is TGTGCCAGCAGTGGGTCGGGAGGGGTCGAAAAACTGTTTTTT.

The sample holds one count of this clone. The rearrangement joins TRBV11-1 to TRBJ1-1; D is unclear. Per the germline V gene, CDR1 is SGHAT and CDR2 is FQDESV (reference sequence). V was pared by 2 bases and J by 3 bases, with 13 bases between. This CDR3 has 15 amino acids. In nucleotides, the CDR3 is TGTGCCAGCAGCTTATTCGGTATGGGCGACACTGAAGCTTTCTTT. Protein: CASSLFGMGDTEAFF.

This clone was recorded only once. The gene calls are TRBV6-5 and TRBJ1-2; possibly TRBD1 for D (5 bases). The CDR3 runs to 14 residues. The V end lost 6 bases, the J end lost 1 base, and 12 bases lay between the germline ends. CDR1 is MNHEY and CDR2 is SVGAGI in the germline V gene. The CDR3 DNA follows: TGTGCCAGCAGCCGACTCGACAGTAACTATGGCTACACCTTC. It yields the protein CASSRLDSNYGYTF.

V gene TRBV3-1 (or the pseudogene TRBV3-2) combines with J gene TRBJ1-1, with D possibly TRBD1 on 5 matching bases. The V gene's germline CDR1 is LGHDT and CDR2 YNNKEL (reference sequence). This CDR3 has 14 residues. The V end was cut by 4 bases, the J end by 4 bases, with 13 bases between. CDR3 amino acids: CASSLRTRSTEAFF. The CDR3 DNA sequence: TGTGCCAGCAGCCTGAGGACACGCAGCACTGAAGCTTTCTTT.

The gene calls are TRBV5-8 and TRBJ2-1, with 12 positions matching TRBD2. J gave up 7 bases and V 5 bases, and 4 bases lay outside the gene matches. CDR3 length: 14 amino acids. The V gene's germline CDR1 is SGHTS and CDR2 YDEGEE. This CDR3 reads CASRTSGGGNEQFF. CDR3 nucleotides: TGTGCCAGCAGGACTAGCGGGGGCGGGAATGAGCAGTTCTTC.

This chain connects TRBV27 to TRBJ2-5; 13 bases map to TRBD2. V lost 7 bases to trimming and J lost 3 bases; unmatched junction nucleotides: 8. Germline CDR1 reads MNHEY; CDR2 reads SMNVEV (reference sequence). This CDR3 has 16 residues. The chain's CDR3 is CASNVEGTSGKETQYF. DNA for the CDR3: TGTGCCAGCAACGTCGAGGGGACTAGCGGGAAAGAGACCCAGTACTTC.